Following are 25 T cell receptor beta chains from one sample sequenced in a study of monozygotic twins with inflammatory bowel disease (dated by TCRdb to the late 2010s). Receptors were amplified or captured by 5' RACE. The instrument given in TCRdb is Illumina HiSeq 2500. Following reprocessing of the reads by TCRdb, the data hold one row per CDR3 protein sequence and no DNA is available. The table for this sample shows approximately 330,000 distinct CDR3 sequences. The top ten constitute 2% to 2.5% of the sample. Sequenced material: blood. These receptors were taken from a human donor with ulcerative colitis or Crohn's disease, or a healthy co-twin of an affected twin (not recorded which).

The chain is built from TRBV15 and TRBJ2-1; TCRdb proposes TRBD1, but this gene call is untestable without DNA. CDR1 is LNHNV and CDR2 is YYDKDF in the germline V gene (reference sequence). The CDR3 is 14 residues long. CDR3 region: CATSRARGVSEQFF.

This CDR3 reads CASSLAQTSGNTIYF. The chain links TRBV7-2 to TRBJ1-3. This CDR3 has 15 residues. Germline assignment: CDR1 SGHTA and CDR2 FQGNSA.

The rearrangement joins TRBV29-1 to TRBJ2-1; TCRdb designates TRBD1, a call that cannot be tested without DNA. Germline V gene lookup returns CDR1 SQVTM and CDR2 ANQGSEA. There are 14 residues in the CDR3. The CDR3 reads CSVDRDRAYNEQFF.

V and J are TRBV20-1 and TRBJ1-5. CDR1 is DFQATT, CDR2 SNEGSKA, per germline (reference sequence). This CDR3 spans 12 amino acids. The CDR3 here is CSARRKNQPQHF.

CDR3 sequence: CATSDLRGNNEQFF. The chain uses TRBV24-1 and TRBJ2-1. CDR1 and CDR2 from the germline V gene are KGHDR and SFDVKD. CDR3 length equals 14 residues.

This rearrangement joins TRBV4-1 to TRBJ2-7; the TCRdb call, TRBD1, lacks DNA for checking. The V gene's germline CDR1 is MGHRA and CDR2 YSYEKL. The CDR3 totals 14 residues. The CDR3 spells CASSRPGQLYEQYF.

This sequence joins TRBV28 and TRBJ1-2; TCRdb picks TRBD1, but there is no DNA to check that call. CDR3 length: 16 amino acids. Germline CDR1 reads MDHEN; CDR2 reads SYDVKM. CDR3 loop: CASSPLRTGWDYGYTF.

This chain links TRBV28 with TRBJ2-1; TCRdb indicates TRBD1, and absent DNA this call remains unverified. This CDR3 is 15 amino acids long. From germline, CDR1 is MDHEN and CDR2 SYDVKM. CDR3 in amino acids: CASRPGGQGAYEQFF.

The chain couples TRBV12-3 or TRBV12-4 to TRBJ2-7; TCRdb calls TRBD1, which cannot be checked without DNA. This CDR3 has 16 amino acids. The CDR3 loop is CASSFTRDRGRYEQYF.

This CDR3 is CSVESGQNEQFF. This chain connects TRBV29-1 to TRBJ2-1. This CDR3 is 12 amino acids long. Germline CDR1 and CDR2: SQVTM and ANQGSEA.

The CDR3: CASRADGYSYEQYF. V gene TRBV2 combines with J gene TRBJ2-7. CDR3 size: 14 residues. Germline V CDR1 and CDR2: SNHLY, FYNNEI.

The CDR3 sequence: CASSYSTNDEINAGELFF. This chain joins TRBV6-5 and TRBJ2-2. The CDR3 is made up of 18 amino acids. CDR1 MNHEY and CDR2 SVGAGI come from the germline V gene.

The V call is TRBV30, the J call TRBJ1-2; TCRdb's D gene call, TRBD1, goes unchecked for lack of DNA. Germline CDR1 and CDR2: GTSNPN and SVGIG (reference sequence). This CDR3 is built from 17 residues. CDR3 in amino acids: CAWSVHRGAISIAGYTF.

The chain couples TRBV7-9 to TRBJ2-1; without DNA, the TCRdb call of TRBD2 cannot be checked. In germline, CDR1 is SEHNR, CDR2 FQNEAQ (reference sequence). The CDR3 length is 12 residues. CDR3 region: CASSRGGIGRFF.

The CDR3 loop is CASSSGLESASDTQYF. The J gene is TRBJ2-3, the V gene TRBV12-3 or TRBV12-4. The CDR3 loop spans 16 amino acids.

The genes are TRBV7-2 and TRBJ2-7; the TRBD2 assignment by TCRdb is unverifiable without DNA. CDR3 size: 16 residues. Germline V lookup: CDR1 SGHTA, CDR2 FQGNSA. Here the CDR3 reads CASSLGGSGGHYEQYF.

V usage is TRBV5-6 and J usage is TRBJ1-4. Germline values: CDR1 SGHDT, CDR2 YYEEEE. This CDR3 comprises 14 residues. CDR3 sequence reads: CASSLRLSREKLFF.

The rearrangement uses TRBV7-8 and TRBJ1-3. This CDR3 spans 19 amino acids. The germline gives CDR1 SGHVS, CDR2 FQNEAQ. The CDR3 protein is CASSLGGDGRTSSGNTIYF.

The genes are TRBV5-5 and TRBJ1-1. The CDR3 spans 13 residues. Germline-derived CDR1 and CDR2 are SGHKS and YYEKEE (reference sequence). The CDR3 protein is CASSLVARSEAFF.

The J gene is TRBJ1-3, the V gene TRBV7-2; TCRdb names TRBD1, which stays unverified in the absence of DNA. The CDR3 extends over 16 amino acids. CDR1 is SGHTA and CDR2 is FQGNSA in the germline V gene. The CDR3 is CASSPRDRVTENTIYF.

V and J are TRBV9 and TRBJ2-5; without DNA, the TCRdb call of TRBD2 cannot be checked. CDR3 size: 15 residues. Germline CDR1 is SGDLS and CDR2 is YYNGEE. CDR3 sequence reads: CASSTSTGPGETQYF. The full variable domain, rest sourced from reference TRBV9 and TRBJ2-5, is DSGVTQTPKHLITATGQRVTLRCSPRSGDLSVYWYQQSLDQGLQFLIQYYNGEERAKGNILERFSAQQFPDLHSELNLSSLELGDSALYFCASSTSTGPGETQYFGPGTRLLVL.

This chain links TRBV24-1 with TRBJ2-1; TCRdb's D call of TRBD2 is untestable without DNA. Germline V gene data show CDR1 as KGHDR and CDR2 as SFDVKD. The CDR3 has 17 amino acids. This CDR3 is CATSGNQPSGYYNEQFF.

The chain carries TRBV18 and TRBJ1-5; there is no DNA to check the TCRdb D call of TRBD1. Germline V gene lookup returns CDR1 KGHSH and CDR2 LQKENI. The CDR3 consists of 14 residues. CDR3 sequence: CASSGDGRNQPQHF.

The chain links TRBV28 to TRBJ2-5; absent DNA, TCRdb's TRBD1 call cannot be checked. Per germline, CDR1 MDHEN and CDR2 SYDVKM. The CDR3 contains 15 residues. The CDR3 is CASGGGPSTGETQYF.

The chain employs TRBV5-6 and TRBJ1-5. This CDR3 has 15 amino acids. Per the germline V gene, CDR1 is SGHDT and CDR2 is YYEEEE. Here the CDR3 reads CASSAGWGFNQPQHF.